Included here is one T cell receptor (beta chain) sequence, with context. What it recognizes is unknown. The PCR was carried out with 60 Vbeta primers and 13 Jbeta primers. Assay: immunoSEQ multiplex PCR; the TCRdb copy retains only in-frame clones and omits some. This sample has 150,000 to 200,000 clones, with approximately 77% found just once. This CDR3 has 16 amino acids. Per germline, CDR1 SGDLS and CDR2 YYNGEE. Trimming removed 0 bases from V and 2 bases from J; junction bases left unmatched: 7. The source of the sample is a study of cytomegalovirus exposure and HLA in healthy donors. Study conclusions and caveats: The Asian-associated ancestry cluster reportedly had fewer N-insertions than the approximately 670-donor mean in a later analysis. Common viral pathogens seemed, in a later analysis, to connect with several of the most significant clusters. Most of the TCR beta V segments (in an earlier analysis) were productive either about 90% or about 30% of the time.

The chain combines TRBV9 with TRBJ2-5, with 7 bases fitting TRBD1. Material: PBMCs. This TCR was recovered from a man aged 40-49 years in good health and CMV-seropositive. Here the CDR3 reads CASSVGQGAVQETQYF. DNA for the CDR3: TGTGCCAGCAGCGTAGGACAGGGTGCGGTACAAGAGACCCAGTACTTC.